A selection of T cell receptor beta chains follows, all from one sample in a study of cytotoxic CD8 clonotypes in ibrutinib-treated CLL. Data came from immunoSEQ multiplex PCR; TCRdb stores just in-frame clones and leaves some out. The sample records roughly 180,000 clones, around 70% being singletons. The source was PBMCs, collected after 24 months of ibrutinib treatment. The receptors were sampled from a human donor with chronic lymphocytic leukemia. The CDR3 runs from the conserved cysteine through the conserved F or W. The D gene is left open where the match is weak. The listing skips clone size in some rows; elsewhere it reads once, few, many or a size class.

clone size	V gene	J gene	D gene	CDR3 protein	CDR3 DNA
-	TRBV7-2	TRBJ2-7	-	CASSLRRLGSYEQYF	TGTGCCAGCAGCTTACGGCGGCTAGGGTCTTACGAGCAGTACTTC
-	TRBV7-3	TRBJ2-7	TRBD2	CASSTLSGAPYEQYF	TGTGCCAGCAGCACCCTTAGCGGGGCACCCTACGAGCAGTACTTC
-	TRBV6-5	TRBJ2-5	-	CASTRGQLQETQYF	TGTGCCAGCACACGAGGACAGCTCCAAGAGACCCAGTACTTC
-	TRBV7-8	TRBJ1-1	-	CASSLTERANTEAFF	TGTGCCAGCAGCTTAACGGAGCGGGCGAACACTGAAGCTTTCTTT
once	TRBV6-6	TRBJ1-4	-	CASSYVPGAGEKLFF	TGTGCCAGCAGTTATGTTCCAGGGGCTGGTGAAAAACTGTTTTTT
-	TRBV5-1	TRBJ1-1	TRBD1	CASRRAGQGNTEAFF	TGCGCCAGCAGGCGCGCAGGACAGGGTAACACTGAAGCTTTCTTT
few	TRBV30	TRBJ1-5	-	CAWSVMGDQPQHF	TGTGCCTGGAGTGTAATGGGGGATCAGCCCCAGCATTTT
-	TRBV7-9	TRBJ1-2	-	CASSASKGYTF	TGTGCCAGCAGCGCTTCAAAGGGGTACACCTTC
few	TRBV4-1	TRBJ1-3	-	CASSQGRVITGNTIYF	TGCGCCAGCAGCCAAGGTCGAGTAATTACTGGAAACACCATATATTTT
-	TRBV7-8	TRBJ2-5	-	CASSLTWALQETQYF	TGTGCCAGCAGCTTAACGTGGGCCCTCCAAGAGACCCAGTACTTC
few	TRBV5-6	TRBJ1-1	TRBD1	CASSWDRTEAFF	TGTGCCAGCAGCTGGGACAGGACTGAAGCTTTCTTT
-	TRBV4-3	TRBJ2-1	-	CASSQGASREQFF	TGCGCCAGCAGCCAAGGGGCCTCAAGGGAGCAGTTCTTC
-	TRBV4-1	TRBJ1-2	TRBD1	CASSQGTAGGYTF	TGCGCCAGCAGCCAGGGGACAGCGGGCGGCTACACCTTC
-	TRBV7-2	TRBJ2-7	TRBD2	CASSPGPGLAAYEQYF	TGTGCCAGCAGCCCAGGGCCTGGACTAGCGGCCTACGAGCAGTACTTC
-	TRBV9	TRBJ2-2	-	CASGKTQNTGELFF	TGTGCCAGCGGTAAAACACAGAACACCGGGGAGCTGTTTTTT
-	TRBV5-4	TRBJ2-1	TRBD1	CASSLQGVPGSEQFF	TGTGCCAGCAGCTTGCAGGGGGTCCCCGGCAGTGAGCAGTTCTTC
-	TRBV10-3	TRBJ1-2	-	CAISESGNSYGYTF	TGTGCCATCAGTGAGTCAGGCAACTCCTATGGCTACACCTTC
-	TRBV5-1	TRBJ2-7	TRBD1	CASSRTGSYEQYF	TGCGCCAGCAGCAGGACAGGGTCCTACGAGCAGTACTTC
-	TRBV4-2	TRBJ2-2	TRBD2	CASSELREETGELFF	TGTGCCAGCAGCGAGCTGCGGGAGGAAACCGGGGAGCTGTTTTTT
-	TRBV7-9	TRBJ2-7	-	CASSSSVGGEQYF	TGTGCCAGCAGCTCGAGCGTTGGCGGCGAGCAGTACTTC
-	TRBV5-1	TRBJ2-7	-	CASSSSAAAYEQYF	TGCGCCAGCAGCTCTTCGGCAGCGGCCTACGAGCAGTACTTC
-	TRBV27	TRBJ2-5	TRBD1	CASSTDYRGVDYGKPPETQYF	TGTGCCAGCAGTACCGACTACAGGGGAGTGGATTACGGGAAGCCCCCGGAGACCCAGTACTTC
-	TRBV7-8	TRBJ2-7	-	CASSLDWGFTYEQYF	TGTGCCAGCAGCTTAGATTGGGGCTTTACCTACGAGCAGTACTTC
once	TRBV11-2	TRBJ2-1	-	CASSLAGRYNEQFF	TGTGCCAGCAGCTTAGCGGGCAGGTACAATGAGCAGTTCTTC
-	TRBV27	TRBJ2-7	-	CASSAGPSYEQYF	TGTGCCAGCAGCGCGGGACCTAGCTACGAGCAGTACTTC
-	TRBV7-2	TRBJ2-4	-	CASSLRGSKLAKNIQYF	TGTGCCAGCAGCTTACGGGGGAGCAAGCTAGCCAAAAACATTCAGTACTTC
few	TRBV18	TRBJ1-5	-	CASSPWGALDQPQHF	TGTGCCAGCTCACCTTGGGGGGCGCTTGACCAGCCCCAGCATTTT
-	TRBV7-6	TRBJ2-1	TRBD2	CASRAGGLAGYNEQFF	TGTGCCAGCAGAGCCGGAGGACTAGCGGGCTACAATGAGCAGTTCTTC
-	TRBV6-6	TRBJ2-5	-	CASSYASARETQYF	TGTGCCAGCAGTTACGCGTCAGCCCGGGAGACCCAGTACTTC
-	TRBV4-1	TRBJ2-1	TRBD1	CASSQGVTGGSYNEQFF	TGCGCCAGCAGCCAAGGCGTGACAGGGGGCTCCTACAATGAGCAGTTCTTC
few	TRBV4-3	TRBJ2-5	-	CASSQGETQETQYF	TGCGCCAGCAGCCAAGGGGAGACACAAGAGACCCAGTACTTC
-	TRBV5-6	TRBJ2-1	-	CASSRLGPKGGNEQFF	TGTGCCAGCAGCAGACTGGGACCCAAGGGCGGCAATGAGCAGTTCTTC
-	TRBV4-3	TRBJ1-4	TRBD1	CASSHEGARREKLFF	TGCGCCAGCAGCCATGAGGGGGCCCGGAGGGAAAAACTGTTTTTT
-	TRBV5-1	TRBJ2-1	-	CASSLGPMSYNEQFF	TGCGCCAGCAGCTTGGGACCCATGTCCTACAATGAGCAGTTCTTC
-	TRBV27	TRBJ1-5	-	CASSPWVNQPQHF	TGTGCCAGCAGCCCATGGGTCAATCAGCCCCAGCATTTT
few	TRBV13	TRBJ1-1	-	CASSFPRTGNTEAFF	TGTGCCAGCAGCTTCCCCCGGACGGGGAACACTGAAGCTTTCTTT
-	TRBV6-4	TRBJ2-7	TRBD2	CASSRTSGSYEQYF	TGTGCCAGCAGCCGGACTAGCGGGAGTTACGAGCAGTACTTC
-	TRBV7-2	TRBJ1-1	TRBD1	CASSLAGQTNTEAFF	TGTGCCAGCAGCTTGGCGGGACAGACGAACACTGAAGCTTTCTTT
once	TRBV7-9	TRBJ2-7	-	CGYGVPYEQYF	TGTGGTTATGGGGTGCCCTACGAGCAGTACTTC
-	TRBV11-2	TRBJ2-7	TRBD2	CASSTTSGSTEQYF	TGTGCCAGCAGCACAACTAGCGGGAGTACCGAGCAGTACTTC
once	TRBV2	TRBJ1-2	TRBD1	CASTGGQGHGYTF	TGTGCCAGCACCGGGGGACAGGGGCATGGCTACACCTTC
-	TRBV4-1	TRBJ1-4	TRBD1	CASSQVQGRGDEKLFF	TGCGCCAGCAGCCAAGTCCAAGGCAGGGGGGATGAAAAACTGTTTTTT
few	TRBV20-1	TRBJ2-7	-	CSARRELEQYF	TGCAGTGCTAGGCGTGAGTTAGAGCAGTACTTC
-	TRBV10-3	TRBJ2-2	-	CAISELSSTNTGELFF	TGTGCCATCAGTGAGTTGAGCAGCACGAACACCGGGGAGCTGTTTTTT
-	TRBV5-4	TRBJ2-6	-	CASSPVGGSGANVLTF	TGTGCCAGCAGCCCTGTCGGGGGCTCTGGGGCCAACGTCCTGACTTTC
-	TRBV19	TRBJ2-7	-	CASSIVYSGVYEQYF	TGTGCCAGTAGTATAGTCTACAGCGGCGTCTACGAGCAGTACTTC
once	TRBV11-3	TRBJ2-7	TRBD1	CASSTGTGAPYEQYF	TGTGCCAGCAGCACCGGGACAGGGGCCCCCTACGAGCAGTACTTC
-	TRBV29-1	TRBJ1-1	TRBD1	CSVIEDRYTEAFF	TGCAGCGTGATCGAGGACAGGTACACTGAAGCTTTCTTT
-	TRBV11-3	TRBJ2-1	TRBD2	CASSLGWEGEQFF	TGTGCCAGCAGCTTAGGATGGGAGGGTGAGCAGTTCTTC
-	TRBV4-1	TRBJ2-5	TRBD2	CASSSLAGQETQYF	TGCGCCAGCAGCTCACTAGCGGGTCAAGAGACCCAGTACTTC
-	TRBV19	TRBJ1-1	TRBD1	CATTRQGAVTEAFF	TGTGCCACAACCCGACAGGGCGCGGTCACTGAAGCTTTCTTT
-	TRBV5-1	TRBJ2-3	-	CASSFGGADTQYF	TGCGCCAGCAGCTTTGGGGGCGCAGATACGCAGTATTTT